The 21 T cell receptor beta chains below come from one sample, sequenced in a study of molecular identifiers for immune sequencing clone quantification. TCRdb reanalysed the PCR reads using MiXCR and keeps one entry per CDR3 protein. The repertoire holds 460,000 or so distinct CDR3 sequences, with about 25% as singletons. Specimen: naive CD8+ T cells from blood, with Jurkat cell RNA spiked in. The subset denotes: FACS-sorted CD8+CD4-CCR7+CD45RA+ naive T cells. The receptors derive from a human donor in good health. Some libraries in this study had Jurkat cell RNA spiked in.

V gene TRBV2 combines with J gene TRBJ1-4, with D unresolved. CDR1 SNHLY and CDR2 FYNNEI come from the germline V gene. The CDR3 covers 13 residues. Trimming pared 7 bases from V and 7 bases from J, leaving 13 bases between. DNA for the CDR3: TGTGCCAGCACGCAGCTGGGAGGTGAAAAACTGTTTTTT. Amino acid sequence: CASTQLGGEKLFF.

This clonotype was counted at least ten times. The CDR3 here is CASSLVGRENYGYTF. CDR3 DNA: TGTGCCAGCAGCTTAGTAGGCAGGGAAAACTATGGCTACACCTTC. The V call is TRBV7-9, the J call TRBJ1-2, with D perhaps TRBD1 (5 bases). Germline V CDR1 and CDR2: SEHNR, FQNEAQ (reference sequence). This CDR3 region has 15 residues. Trimming removed 1 base from V and 2 bases from J, with 11 bases in between.

This clonotype was observed many times. CDR3 residues: CSVEGQGTYEQYF. The CDR3 nucleotides are TGCAGCGTCGAGGGACAGGGGACCTACGAGCAGTACTTC. The chain links TRBV29-1 to TRBJ2-7; 10 bases fit TRBD1. This CDR3 region has 13 residues. Trimming removed 6 bases from V and 2 bases from J; junction bases left unmatched: 4. The germline V gene encodes CDR1 SQVTM and CDR2 ANQGSEA.

The chain links TRBV6-2 or TRBV6-3 to TRBJ2-1; 8 bases are shared with TRBD1. Germline V gene lookup returns CDR1 MNHEY and CDR2 SVGEGT. The V segment lost 6 bases and the J segment 14 bases; nucleotides outside the gene matches: 9. CDR3 size: 12 residues. DNA for the CDR3: TGTGCCAGCAGAGAGACAGGGGATTCCGAGTTCTTC. It translates to CASRETGDSEFF.

Only a few counts were recorded for this clonotype. The rearrangement uses TRBV20-1 and TRBJ2-7; no definite D call. The ends were cut back, 0 bases at V and 3 bases at J, with 15 bases in the middle. The CDR3 extends over 15 amino acids. Germline V gene sequence: CDR1 DFQATT, CDR2 SNEGSKA (reference sequence). The CDR3 nucleotides read TGCAGTGCTAGAGATCCGGGCCAGCCTAACTACGAGCAGTACTTC. This encodes CSARDPGQPNYEQYF.

As to this clonotype: The junction and the germline gene differ at one end; a read error may be behind it. The chain combines TRBV7-9 with TRBJ2-1; 9 positions match TRBD1. In germline, CDR1 is SEHNR, CDR2 FQNEAQ (reference sequence). This CDR3 region has 16 residues. CDR3 loop: CASSPTGGRSYNVQFF. CDR3 nucleotides: TGTGCCAGCAGCCCAACAGGGGGCCGCTCCTACAATGTGCAGTTCTTC.

The chain links TRBV11-2 to TRBJ1-5; D call uncertain. From germline, CDR1 is SGHAT and CDR2 FQNNGV. CDR3 size: 14 residues. Trimming took off 0 bases at V and 7 bases at J, with 10 bases between the two ends. The chain's CDR3 is CASSLDPGFQPQHF. CDR3 in DNA: TGTGCCAGCAGCTTAGATCCGGGTTTCCAGCCCCAGCATTTT.

This clonotype appeared many times. The chain employs TRBV2 and TRBJ2-3, with 7 bases identical to TRBD1. Germline CDR1 SNHLY, CDR2 FYNNEI. With V trimmed by 6 bases and J by 4 bases, 1 base remained unmatched. There are 12 residues in the CDR3. This CDR3 reads CASRQGSDTQYF. CDR3 nucleotides: TGTGCCAGCAGACAGGGGTCAGATACGCAGTATTTT.

This clonotype has at least ten counts. This chain links TRBV4-3 with TRBJ2-1, with D unresolved. The length of the CDR3 is 15 residues. Germline V gives CDR1 LGHNA, CDR2 YSLEER. Trimming left V 4 bases short and J 1 base short, with 11 bases between. Here the CDR3 DNA reads TGCGCCAGCAGCCCGGAGATTTTTTCCTACAATGAGCAGTTCTTC. This encodes CASSPEIFSYNEQFF.

In the case of this clonotype: The junction shows a germline mismatch at one end, possibly a read error. The genes are TRBV25-1 and TRBJ2-1; D is ambiguous. CDR1 and CDR2 (germline): MGHDK, SYGVNS. There are 11 residues in the CDR3. This CDR3 is CASSDYNEQSF. Here the CDR3 DNA reads TGTGCCAGCAGTGACTACAATGAGCAGTCCTTC.

V is TRBV19 and J is TRBJ2-3; unclear D gene. This CDR3 has 13 amino acids. V lost 10 bases, J lost 0 bases, and 11 bases lay in between. Germline assignment: CDR1 LNHDA and CDR2 SQIVND (reference sequence). In DNA, the CDR3 is TGTGCCACTACTGGGCCTAGCACAGATACGCAGTATTTT. Residues: CATTGPSTDTQYF.

The CDR3 region has the DNA TGTGCCAGCAGCGCAGGGCCGGGTCTCTACGAGCAGTACTTC. It codes for CASSAGPGLYEQYF. This chain uses TRBV7-2 with TRBJ2-7; D may be TRBD1 (5 bases). The germline V gene encodes CDR1 SGHTA and CDR2 FQGNSA. The V end was cut by 5 bases, the J end by 3 bases, with 14 bases between. The CDR3 runs 14 residues.

With respect to this clonotype: This sequence may be a read error, since a much larger clone differs from it by one base. The J gene is TRBJ1-4, the V gene TRBV6-6; tentatively, D is TRBD1 (5 bases). Between the trimmed V and J ends, which lost 7 bases and 8 bases, there was a span of 20 bases. The CDR3 runs to 15 residues. Looked up from germline, CDR1 is MNHNY and CDR2 is SVGAGI (reference sequence). As DNA, the CDR3 is TGTGCCAGCATCAAACGTGGGGACTTTGCAGAAAAACTGTTTTTT. Translation gives CASIKRGDFAEKLFF.

The chain recombines TRBV20-1 with TRBJ1-1, with 8 positions matching TRBD1. The CDR3 spans 14 residues. Germline loops: CDR1 DFQATT, CDR2 SNEGSKA (reference sequence). The CDR3 loop is CIDPRGPPNTEAFF. The CDR3 region has the DNA TGCATAGACCCCAGGGGGCCACCGAACACTGAAGCTTTCTTT.

The table lists this clonotype with a few counts. The V call is TRBV2, the J call TRBJ2-3; D remains ambiguous. With 3 bases removed from V and 9 bases from J, the gap between germline ends came to 16 bases. The CDR3 is 14 amino acids. The germline CDR1 and CDR2 sequences are SNHLY and FYNNEI. The CDR3, as DNA: TGTGCCAGCAGTGAGTCCATTGACACGGAAACGCAGTATTTT. Encoded protein: CASSESIDTETQYF. Together with reference TRBV2 and TRBJ2-3, the CDR3 gives the full variable domain: EPEVTQTPSHQVTQMGQEVILRCVPISNHLYFYWYRQILGQKVEFLVSFYNNEISEKSEIFDDQFSVERPDGSNFTLKIRSTKLEDSAMYFCASSESIDTETQYFGPGTRLTVL.

The sample holds a few counts of this clonotype. The rearrangement joins TRBV7-9 to TRBJ2-7, with 8 bases that match TRBD1. CDR3 length equals 14 residues. With V trimmed by 1 base and J by 3 bases, 2 bases remained unmatched. CDR1 is SEHNR, CDR2 FQNEAQ, per germline (reference sequence). The CDR3 DNA is TGTGCCAGCAGCTTAGTGACAGGGGACTACGAGCAGTACTTC. This codes for CASSLVTGDYEQYF.

This clonotype was seen ten or more times. The chain recombines TRBV7-9 with TRBJ2-2; D is unresolved. The CDR3 has 12 residues. Trimming cost V 3 bases and J 6 bases, with 5 bases left between them. Germline V lookup: CDR1 SEHNR, CDR2 FQNEAQ (reference sequence). The CDR3, as DNA: TGTGCCAGCAGCTTCTTGGCCGGGGAGCTGTTTTTT. Its translation is CASSFLAGELFF.

About this clonotype itself: A junction boundary mismatches the germline segment, possibly from a read error. The gene calls are TRBV30 and TRBJ2-5; the D is unclear. From germline, CDR1 is GTSNPN and CDR2 SVGIG (reference sequence). The CDR3 spans 11 residues. CDR3 region: CAWSLDETHYF. The DNA for the CDR3 is TGTGCCTGGAGTCTAGACGAGACCCACTACTTC.

The sample holds a few counts of this clonotype. V usage is TRBV6-5 and J usage is TRBJ1-2, with a possible D match to TRBD1 (5 bases). Germline V gives CDR1 MNHEY, CDR2 SVGAGI. Trimming shortened V by 5 bases and J by 2 bases, and 9 bases separated the two germline ends. The CDR3 runs to 13 residues. The CDR3 sequence is CASSHRSNYGYTF. CDR3 nucleotides: TGTGCCAGCAGTCACAGGTCAAACTATGGCTACACCTTC.

The V gene is TRBV4-3, the J gene TRBJ2-7; D ambiguous. The CDR3 is 14 residues long. V shed 2 bases and J shed 0 bases, with 8 bases lying between them. Germline V gene sequence: CDR1 LGHNA, CDR2 YSLEER. CDR3 sequence: CASSQIHSSYEQYF. In DNA, the CDR3 is TGCGCCAGCAGCCAAATTCATAGCTCCTACGAGCAGTACTTC.

The table lists this clonotype with many counts. V and J are TRBV27 and TRBJ2-3, with 8 nucleotides matching TRBD2. The V and J ends lost 6 bases and 6 bases, in that order; junction bases with no gene match: 8. Germline-derived CDR1 and CDR2 are MNHEY and SMNVEV (reference sequence). The CDR3 is 14 residues long. The CDR3 nucleotides are TGTGCCAGCAGCCCTAGCGGGCTCTATGATACGCAGTATTTT. The encoded protein is CASSPSGLYDTQYF.